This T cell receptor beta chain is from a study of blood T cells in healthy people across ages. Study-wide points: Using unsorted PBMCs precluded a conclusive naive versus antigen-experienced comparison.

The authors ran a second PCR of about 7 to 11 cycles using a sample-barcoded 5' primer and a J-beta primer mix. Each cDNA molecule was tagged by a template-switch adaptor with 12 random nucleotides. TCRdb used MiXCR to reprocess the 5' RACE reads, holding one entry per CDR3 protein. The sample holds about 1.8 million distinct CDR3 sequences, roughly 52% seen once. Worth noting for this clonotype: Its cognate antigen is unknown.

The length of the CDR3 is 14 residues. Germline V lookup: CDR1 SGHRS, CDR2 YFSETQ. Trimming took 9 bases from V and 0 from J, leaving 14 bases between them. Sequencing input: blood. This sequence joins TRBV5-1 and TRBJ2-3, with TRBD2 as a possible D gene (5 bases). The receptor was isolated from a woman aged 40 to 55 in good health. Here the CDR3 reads CATKDGKSTDTQYF. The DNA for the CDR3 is TGCGCCACCAAGGACGGGAAGAGCACAGATACGCAGTATTTT.